Sequencing of this T cell receptor (beta chain) was carried out in a study of human T cells and chemical hapten exposure (dated by TCRdb to the early 2020s). Concerning the study at large: For sensitization, 2% DPC in acetone was applied to a roughly 2 cm by roughly 2 cm area of upper inner arm skin. Throughout the study period of 20 to 25 weeks, patients also received therapeutic DPC doses to the scalp every week. Patch testing was performed on the upper back with Finn chambers containing 0.01% DPC, and the patch tests were scored after 6 days according to International Contact Dermatitis Research Group standards. Alopecia areata with under or over 50% scalp involvement, alopecia totalis and alopecia universalis were represented in the patient cohort, which was mostly female. Libraries were pooled for sequencing, and per-sample TCR yields varied mainly because of small differences in library volumes within the pool. Peripheral blood TCR repertoire changes were tracked in vivo in alopecia patients during primary and secondary sensitization to the hapten diphenylcyclopropenone (DPC). Blood samples were taken from patients before sensitization (week 0) and then at 2, 6 and about 24 weeks after DPC sensitization. Under 30 alopecia patients gave blood for TCR sequencing at one to four time points (pre-sensitization, 2, 6 and 24 weeks). Broader findings and caveats from the paper: Expanded TCRs formed significantly more large CDR3 similarity clusters than pre-sensitization or healthy control sets, consistent with antigen-driven responses. A positive correlation was found between the number of PT1 expanded TCRs and patch test score, with significance reached at thresholds 8, 16 and 32 but not 4. DPC sensitization did not change how many TCRs were above 1 in 1000 frequency, and no evidence was found of alterations in global repertoire structure. All patients had alopecia, a presumed autoimmune disease, so their immune response might differ from that of healthy individuals. After repeated subsampling, changes were observed in the strength of the expansion versus patch-test correlation and in the threshold at which the correlation became significant.

The intended sense of this specimen's time point label: pre-sensitization, week 0. Taken with the paper, the label for treatment or condition translates to: therapeutic diphenylcyclopropenone sensitization with weekly scalp DPC. Blood at each patch-test visit was drawn before the patch test was applied. Eligible patients were aged 18 to 70, diagnosed with alopecia, deemed suitable for DPC therapy, and excluded if pregnant. Total RNA was isolated from unfractionated whole blood collected in Tempus Blood RNA tubes. Cut back by 6 bases and 3 bases, the V and J ends lie 5 bases apart. Based on the germline V gene, the CDR1 and CDR2 sequences are MDHEN and SYDVKM. Measured from the cysteine to the phenylalanine, the CDR3 is 11 residues long. Just CDR3 DNA is preserved here, 33 bases in frame from base 1. In its sample, this clonotype was seen many times. Its antigen is not yet known. No qualities accompany the bases; no much larger clone lies one base away.

Library method: RACE. The instrument given in TCRdb is NextSeq 500. During library preparation, unique molecular identifiers were attached to individual cDNA molecules so that TCRs could be counted in a quantitative, reproducible way. Both TCR alpha and TCR beta chains were sequenced from each blood RNA sample. In the source study's methods: A median of about 87,000 TCRs per sample was observed, with a range of roughly 20,000 to 750,000. V, J and CDR3 annotation of the TCR reads was carried out using the Decombinator software suite. Every sample was subsampled to the same number of TCRs (28,000) for the PS versus PT1 abundance plots. TCRs were defined as expanded if absent before sensitization and observed at least eight times at the 2-week time point. TCRdb cleaned the public reads at Q25 with fastp, built clones with MiXCR and kept in-frame beta chains. Here each entry gathers all rows of one CDR3 protein and keeps the most common genes and DNA. These V and J calls originate from TCRdb's pipeline instead of the authors' own analysis. In this sample the table shows fewer than 300,000 distinct CDR3 sequences, over 7.5% of which occur a single time. The ten biggest clones cover approximately 1.2% of the sample.

The source is a man between 18 and 35 years old with alopecia areata. Some clones in this sample may be carry-over from other donors' samples. The sequence joins TRBV28 to TRBJ1-2, with an unclear D gene assignment. The specimen was whole blood, collected in connection with sensitization to the hapten diphenylcyclopropenone (DPC). The nucleotide sequence is TGTGCCAGCAGCTCCTACTATGGCTACACCTTC. The translation is CASSSYYGYTF.